The present entry profiles one T cell receptor (beta chain) with its context. The sample originates from a study of T cells expressing NK-cell markers. TCRdb reprocessed the 5' RACE reads, with one entry per CDR3 protein and no DNA. Its table lists some 500,000 distinct CDR3 sequences. The CDR3 extends over 15 amino acids. Looked up from germline, CDR1 is SGHRS and CDR2 is YFSETQ. The sample comprised blood T cells: a sorted CD56 or NKG2C T cell subset, CD4+ or CD8+ T cells, or bulk PBMC T cells (not recorded which). The chain couples TRBV5-1 to TRBJ1-1. This clonotype was sampled from a woman between 45 and 60 years old in good health. The CDR3: CASSEDVSMNTEAFF.